The entry that follows covers one T cell receptor (beta chain) sequence. The antigen is not known. The data stem from a study of cytomegalovirus exposure and HLA in healthy donors. Study conclusions and caveats: As a later analysis revealed, the rate of TCR association differed by HLA locus, with DRB1 most and HLA-C fewest.

The CDR3 sequence is 16 residues long. Germline lookup yields CDR1 MRHNA and CDR2 SNTAGT. Trimming removed 3 bases from V and 2 bases from J, with 15 bases in between. In the PCR, 60 Vbeta and 13 Jbeta primers were used. The assay was immunoSEQ multiplex PCR, and TCRdb's table has in-frame clones only and misses some. The sample consists of 200,000 or so clones, about 83% of them appearing once. Sequenced material: PBMCs. The V gene is TRBV6-4, the J gene TRBJ2-3; D is ambiguous. The TCR originated in a woman between 25 and 40 years old in good health and CMV-seropositive. CDR3 in DNA: TGTGCCAGCAGTGAATCCCCTCTGGCAGACACAGATACGCAGTATTTT. It codes for CASSESPLADTDTQYF.